These 25 T cell receptor beta chains share one sample of origin, sequenced in a study of memory CD4+ T cells and cytomegalovirus serostatus. The sort gate was single viable CD3+CD4+CD8-CD45RO+ cells for memory CD4+ T cells. Profiled with immunoSEQ multiplex PCR; TCRdb holds only in-frame clones, not every one. The sample contains 25,000 to 30,000 clones, less than 80% of which appear only once. The source material was memory CD4+ T cells from blood. These receptors were collected from an adult in good health and CMV-seronegative.

This clone has more than one count but fewer than ten. This chain connects TRBV29-1 to TRBJ1-1; D is perhaps TRBD1 (5 bases). The germline V and J ends were trimmed by 4 bases and 3 bases, with 9 bases remaining between them. This CDR3 contains 12 residues. Per the germline V gene, CDR1 is SQVTM and CDR2 is ANQGSEA. In nucleotides, the CDR3 is TGCAGCGTTGGGAAACAGGACACTGAAGCTTTCTTT. This translates into CSVGKQDTEAFF.

As DNA, the CDR3 is TGTGCCAGCAGTTACGGACAATGGGGGGACACTGAAGCTTTCTTT. As protein: CASSYGQWGDTEAFF. This chain connects TRBV6-5 to TRBJ1-1, with D perhaps TRBD1 (5 bases). This CDR3 comprises 15 residues. CDR1 and CDR2 from the germline V gene are MNHEY and SVGAGI. The ends were cut back, 2 bases at V and 3 bases at J, with 13 bases in the middle.

J is TRBJ2-2 and V is TRBV21-1; the DNA was not compared with TRBD2, the D call given in the table. TRBV21-1 is deemed a pseudogene. CDR3 length: 14 residues. CDR3: CASRTSANTGELFF. The CDR3, as DNA: TGTGCCAGTAGGACTAGCGCGAACACCGGGGAGCTGTTTTTT.

The J gene is TRBJ2-3, the V gene TRBV5-1; 10 bases align to TRBD2. This CDR3 is built from 16 residues. The V and J ends lost 1 base and 1 base, in that order; junction bases with no gene match: 3. Germline CDR1 and CDR2: SGHRS and YFSETQ. Here the CDR3 reads CASSLNSGGRTDTQYF. The CDR3 coding sequence is TGCGCCAGCAGCTTGAATAGCGGGGGGCGCACAGATACGCAGTATTTT.

The sample holds a few counts of this clone. The CDR3 nucleotides read TGTGCCAGCAGCTTAGGCGGGACATCCATTGGGGAAAAACTGTTTTTT. Translated, it gives CASSLGGTSIGEKLFF. The chain links TRBV7-2 to TRBJ1-4; tentatively, D is TRBD1 (6 bases). CDR3 length: 16 amino acids. V shed 1 base and J shed 8 bases, with 17 bases lying between them. CDR1 is SGHTA, CDR2 FQGNSA, per germline.

This clone has just a few counts. The chain is built from TRBV7-7 and TRBJ1-5; the D is unclear. This CDR3 is built from 13 residues. Germline assignment: CDR1 SSHAT and CDR2 FNYEAQ (reference sequence). Trimming left V 4 bases short and J 7 bases short, with 11 bases between. Here the CDR3 DNA reads TGTGCCAGCAGCTCCCAACCGGGGCAGCCCCAGCATTTT. This encodes CASSSQPGQPQHF.

The CDR3 here is CAISDRQPGGEAFF. The CDR3 bases are TGTGCCATCAGTGACCGACAGCCCGGGGGCGAAGCTTTCTTT. The genes are TRBV10-3 and TRBJ1-1; possibly TRBD1 for D (6 bases). V was cut by 3 bases and J by 8 bases, with 16 bases left in between. The CDR3 sequence is 14 residues long. Germline V gives CDR1 ENHRY, CDR2 SYGVKD.

This chain joins TRBV9 and TRBJ2-7; 14 positions match TRBD2. The CDR3 is 16 amino acids. CDR1 is SGDLS and CDR2 is YYNGEE in the germline V gene. J gave up 5 bases and V 0 bases, and 4 bases lay outside the gene matches. The CDR3 is CASSVGGTSGSHEQYF. CDR3 sequence (DNA): TGTGCCAGCAGCGTAGGGGGGACTAGCGGGAGCCACGAGCAGTACTTC.

The chain is built from TRBV5-1 and TRBJ1-2; no clear D. V was pared by 1 base and J by 0 bases, with 7 bases between. Germline loops: CDR1 SGHRS, CDR2 YFSETQ. The CDR3 runs 14 residues. CDR3 amino acids: CASSLQVANYGYTF. Here the CDR3 DNA reads TGCGCCAGCAGCTTGCAGGTAGCTAACTATGGCTACACCTTC.

The chain is built from TRBV25-1 and TRBJ2-1; TRBD2 matches at 7 bases. This CDR3 has 16 residues. Germline V CDR1 and CDR2: MGHDK, SYGVNS. Losses at the gene ends were 10 bases for V and 12 bases for J; bases not matched to a gene: 24. The CDR3 loop reads CATEEWGGFPGAGQFF. The DNA for the CDR3 is TGTGCCACAGAAGAATGGGGGGGGTTTCCGGGAGCTGGGCAGTTCTTC.

The V call is TRBV28, the J call TRBJ1-2; D is perhaps TRBD1 (6 bases). CDR1 MDHEN and CDR2 SYDVKM come from the germline V gene. This CDR3 spans 14 amino acids. Trimming cost V 5 bases and J 4 bases, with 14 bases left between them. The CDR3 reads CASSTGGRGYGYTF. CDR3 nucleotides: TGTGCCAGCAGTACCGGGGGGCGAGGCTATGGCTACACCTTC.

The chain has TRBV20-1 and TRBJ1-4; a possible D gene is TRBD1 (5 bases). V was pared by 3 bases and J by 8 bases, with 7 bases between. This CDR3 contains 11 residues. Germline CDR1 is DFQATT and CDR2 is SNEGSKA (reference sequence). CDR3 in DNA: TGCAGTGCTAGCGGGGGAGAAAAACTGTTTTTT. It is translated as CSASGGEKLFF.

The rearrangement uses TRBV28 and TRBJ2-5; perhaps TRBD2 as D (6 bases). Deletions cut 5 bases from V and 3 bases from J, with 10 bases between. Germline CDR1 MDHEN, CDR2 SYDVKM. This CDR3 is built from 13 residues. CDR3 residues: CASSGGHEETQYF. In nucleotides, the CDR3 is TGTGCCAGCAGTGGAGGGCACGAAGAGACCCAGTACTTC. Combining the CDR3 with reference TRBV28 and TRBJ2-5 gives the whole variable domain DVKVTQSSRYLVKRTGEKVFLECVQDMDHENMFWYRQDPGLGLRLIYFSYDVKMKEKGDIPEGYSVSREKKERFSLILESASTNQTSMYLCASSGGHEETQYFGPGTRLLVL.

This clone was recorded once. The rearrangement uses TRBV30 and TRBJ2-1; D is possibly TRBD2 (6 bases). V dropped 4 bases and J dropped 10 bases, with 14 bases sitting between them. Germline V lookup: CDR1 GTSNPN, CDR2 SVGIG (reference sequence). The CDR3 is made up of 12 amino acids. The CDR3 loop reads CAWTPGGVEQFF. DNA of the CDR3: TGTGCCTGGACCCCCGGAGGGGTCGAGCAGTTCTTC.

This clone turned up a few times. The chain links TRBV7-3 to TRBJ1-2; no firm D call. The CDR3 covers 15 residues. Deletions cut 4 bases from V and 7 bases from J, with 19 bases between. Germline CDR1 and CDR2: SGHTA and FQGTGA. In DNA form, the CDR3 reads TGTGCCAGCAGCTCCACGAGAGGAACCAATGCTGGCTACACCTTC. Protein sequence: CASSSTRGTNAGYTF.

A few counts support this clone. The gene calls are TRBV13 and TRBJ1-2, with 7 bases fitting TRBD1. The CDR3 spans 16 residues. The germline gives CDR1 PRHDT, CDR2 FYEKMQ (reference sequence). Trimming removed 7 bases from V and 8 bases from J; junction bases left unmatched: 19. CDR3: CASIRGVDRIGEGYTF. CDR3 sequence (DNA): TGTGCCAGCATCAGGGGGGTGGACAGAATAGGAGAGGGCTACACCTTC.

This chain uses TRBV5-8 with TRBJ1-2; unclear D gene. V was pared by 6 bases and J by 0 bases, with 12 bases between. Per the germline V gene, CDR1 is SGHTS and CDR2 is YDEGEE. The CDR3 loop spans 14 amino acids. CDR3 loop: CASTSNGANYGYTF. The CDR3 nucleotides read TGTGCCAGCACCTCGAACGGAGCTAACTATGGCTACACCTTC.

The rearrangement joins TRBV7-9 to TRBJ1-4; possibly TRBD1 for D (6 bases). Between the trimmed V and J ends, which lost 3 bases and 13 bases, there was a span of 15 bases. Germline V lookup: CDR1 SEHNR, CDR2 FQNEAQ (reference sequence). CDR3 length: 13 residues. The CDR3 nucleotides are TGTGCCAGCAGCTTGGACAGCCCGATCCGACTGTTTTTT. Amino acid sequence: CASSLDSPIRLFF.

The genes are TRBV5-1 and TRBJ2-1, with D tentatively TRBD2 (7 bases). Trimming stripped 3 bases from V and 5 bases from J, with 21 bases between. CDR3 length: 17 residues. Germline CDR1 SGHRS, CDR2 YFSETQ. CDR3 in amino acids: CASSSSLGGGLNNEQFF. Here the CDR3 DNA reads TGCGCCAGCAGCTCCTCCCTGGGGGGGGGCCTTAACAATGAGCAGTTCTTC. Variable domain in full (rest from reference TRBV5-1 and TRBJ2-1): KAGVTQTPRYLIKTRGQQVTLSCSPISGHRSVSWYQQTPGQGLQFLFEYFSETQRNKGNFPGRFSGRQFSNSRSEMNVSTLELGDSALYLCASSSSLGGGLNNEQFFGPGTRLTVL.

The J gene is TRBJ2-1, the V gene TRBV2, with D unclear. The CDR3 covers 14 residues. The V end lost 6 bases, the J end lost 8 bases, and 17 bases lay between the germline ends. Germline assignment: CDR1 SNHLY and CDR2 FYNNEI. The CDR3 reads CASSRPSLKDEQFF. In DNA, the CDR3 is TGTGCCAGCAGCAGACCGTCGTTAAAGGATGAGCAGTTCTTC.

The J gene is TRBJ1-3, the V gene TRBV19; D remains unclear. Trimming took 4 bases from V and 0 from J, leaving 10 bases between them. The CDR3 is 15 residues long. The germline V gene encodes CDR1 LNHDA and CDR2 SQIVND (reference sequence). The CDR3 is CASSRTSVSGNTIYF. CDR3 bases: TGTGCCAGTAGTAGGACGTCCGTCTCTGGAAACACCATATATTTT.

The rearrangement joins TRBV13 to TRBJ2-7, with TRBD1 matching over 11 bases. The J segment lost 6 bases and the V segment lost 4 bases, leaving 11 bases of the junction unmatched. Per the germline V gene, CDR1 is PRHDT and CDR2 is FYEKMQ (reference sequence). CDR3 size: 16 residues. CDR3 amino acids: CASSSRTGGPPFEQYF. The DNA for the CDR3 is TGTGCCAGCAGCTCCCGGACAGGGGGCCCTCCCTTCGAGCAGTACTTC.

CDR3 loop: CASSLYPPQGYAGELFF. The CDR3 region has the DNA TGTGCCAGCAGTTTATACCCCCCCCAGGGTTACGCCGGGGAGCTGTTTTTT. The V and J genes are TRBV27 and TRBJ2-2; a weak D match, TRBD1 (5 bases). This CDR3 spans 17 amino acids. The ends were cut back, 1 base at V and 6 bases at J, with 18 bases in the middle. Germline V gene lookup returns CDR1 MNHEY and CDR2 SMNVEV (reference sequence).

This chain uses TRBV28 with TRBJ1-1, with TRBD1 matching 8 bases. Germline V CDR1 and CDR2: MDHEN, SYDVKM. After removal of 4 bases from V and 3 bases from J, the junction contained 7 bases not matched to a gene. The CDR3 contains 15 residues. This chain's CDR3 is CASSSGQGWDTEAFF. The DNA of the CDR3 is TGTGCCAGCAGTTCAGGACAGGGTTGGGACACTGAAGCTTTCTTT.

This clone was observed a handful of times. The genes are TRBV7-3 and TRBJ1-5, with D possibly matching TRBD1 (6 bases). The germline CDR1 and CDR2 sequences are SGHTA and FQGTGA. The CDR3 totals 13 residues. V dropped 2 bases and J dropped 4 bases, with 6 bases sitting between them. CDR3 sequence: CASSLGQNQPQHF. CDR3 in DNA: TGTGCCAGCAGCTTAGGACAGAATCAGCCCCAGCATTTT.